The 23 T cell receptor beta chains reported below all come from one sample, sequenced in a study of control samples from healthy donors and cancer patients. TCRdb's copy holds only in-frame clones and misses some; the assay was immunoSEQ multiplex PCR. The sample includes about 140,000 clones, roughly 92% seen only once; the top ten take 11%. Sequencing was performed on blood. These receptors were obtained from a young man in good health.

The J gene is TRBJ1-1, the V gene TRBV28; 9 bases fit TRBD1. The CDR3 sequence is 17 residues long. J was trimmed by 2 bases and V by 4 bases; bases with no gene match: 11. Germline CDR1 and CDR2: MDHEN and SYDVKM. The CDR3 bases are TGTGCCAGCAGTTCTATTCGAACGGACAGGGGAAACACTGAAGCTTTCTTT. Translated, it gives CASSSIRTDRGNTEAFF.

This sequence joins TRBV11-3 and TRBJ2-3; D is uncertain. The CDR3 consists of 13 residues. CDR1 is SGHNT and CDR2 is YENEEA in the germline V gene. The V end was cut by 6 bases, the J end by 5 bases, with 12 bases between. CDR3: CASSPRPVDTQYF. The CDR3 DNA follows: TGTGCCAGCAGTCCCCGACCCGTAGATACGCAGTATTTT. Variable domain in full (rest from reference TRBV11-3 and TRBJ2-3): EAGVVQSPRYKIIEKKQPVAFWCNPISGHNTLYWYLQNLGQGPELLIRYENEEAVDDSQLPKDRFSAERLKGVDSTLKIQPAELGDSAVYLCASSPRPVDTQYFGPGTRLTVL.

This sequence joins TRBV5-5 and TRBJ1-5; weak D call: TRBD1 (5 bases). Trimming took 4 bases from V and 4 from J, leaving 9 bases between them. This CDR3 has 13 residues. Germline values: CDR1 SGHKS, CDR2 YYEKEE (reference sequence). This CDR3 is CASSKDSNQPQHF. CDR3 bases: TGTGCCAGCAGCAAAGACAGTAATCAGCCCCAGCATTTT.

The chain couples TRBV12-5 to TRBJ1-1; no firm D call. Per the germline V gene, CDR1 is LGHNT and CDR2 is FRNRAP. The CDR3 runs to 18 residues. The ends were cut back, 2 bases at V and 1 base at J, with 20 bases in the middle. The CDR3 sequence: CASGLPPLSGSKNTEAFF. CDR3 sequence (DNA): TGTGCTAGTGGTTTGCCCCCATTGTCGGGGTCTAAGAACACTGAAGCTTTCTTT.

This clone was observed a single time. V gene TRBV2 combines with J gene TRBJ2-1, with D tentatively TRBD2 (8 bases). Germline lookup yields CDR1 SNHLY and CDR2 FYNNEI. The CDR3 loop spans 24 amino acids. V lost 3 bases and J lost 6, with 42 bases in between. CDR3 sequence (DNA): TGTGCCAGCAGTGATTTCGGACAGGCTTGGCCCGGTGAGCGGGAGTTTCTGAAGGTCAATGAGCAGTTCTTC. It codes for CASSDFGQAWPGEREFLKVNEQFF.

The chain uses TRBV12-5 and TRBJ2-7; D is unresolved. With 0 bases removed from V and 7 bases from J, the gap between germline ends came to 10 bases. Germline lookup yields CDR1 LGHNT and CDR2 FRNRAP. This CDR3 is 13 amino acids long. The CDR3 reads CASGLVLFGEQYF. The CDR3 nucleotides read TGTGCTAGTGGTTTGGTCCTATTCGGGGAGCAGTACTTC.

The chain combines TRBV4-1 with TRBJ2-5; 8 nucleotides line up with TRBD1. Germline V CDR1 and CDR2: MGHRA, YSYEKL. The CDR3 runs 14 residues. V lost 2 bases and J lost 1; bases outside the gene matches: 0. CDR3 in DNA: TGCGCCAGCAGCCAAACAGGGGGCCAAGAGACCCAGTACTTC. This translates into CASSQTGGQETQYF.

This sequence joins TRBV19 and TRBJ2-7; 7 bases match TRBD2. Trimming removed 5 bases from V and 2 bases from J; junction bases left unmatched: 15. Germline lookup yields CDR1 LNHDA and CDR2 SQIVND (reference sequence). The CDR3 consists of 17 residues. CDR3 nucleotides: TGTGCCAGTAGTTTCGTCCTAGCGGAAGAAAAGCCCTACGAGCAGTACTTC. Translating gives CASSFVLAEEKPYEQYF.

The rearrangement joins TRBV5-6 to TRBJ2-5; unclear D gene. V lost 4 bases and J lost 3, with 4 bases in between. The CDR3 is made up of 11 amino acids. In germline, CDR1 is SGHDT, CDR2 YYEEEE. Here the CDR3 reads CASSHEETQYF. The CDR3 DNA follows: TGTGCCAGCAGCCATGAAGAGACCCAGTACTTC. Full variable domain (remainder filled in from reference TRBV5-6 and TRBJ2-5): DAGVTQSPTHLIKTRGQQVTLRCSPKSGHDTVSWYQQALGQGPQFIFQYYEEEERQRGNFPDRFSGHQFPNYSSELNVNALLLGDSALYLCASSHEETQYFGPGTRLLVL.

The chain has TRBV28 and TRBJ1-2, with 9 bases matching TRBD1. The length of the CDR3 is 17 residues. The trim removed 3 bases at V and 0 bases at J, leaving 8 bases unmatched. Germline V gene sequence: CDR1 MDHEN, CDR2 SYDVKM. The CDR3 coding sequence is TGTGCCAGCAGTTTTACGGGACAGGGCACTTCTAACTATGGCTACACCTTC. It codes for CASSFTGQGTSNYGYTF.

V is TRBV7-2 and J is TRBJ1-6; D call uncertain. With 2 bases removed from V and 8 bases from J, the gap between germline ends came to 7 bases. Looked up from germline, CDR1 is SGHTA and CDR2 is FQGNSA. The CDR3 has 13 amino acids. DNA for the CDR3: TGTGCCAGCAGCTTACAGGTTGATTCACCCCTCCACTTT. This codes for CASSLQVDSPLHF.

This sequence joins TRBV30 and TRBJ2-6; D unresolved. This CDR3 spans 15 amino acids. The V end lost 0 bases, the J end lost 2 bases, and 8 bases lay between the germline ends. CDR1 is GTSNPN, CDR2 SVGIG, per germline (reference sequence). CDR3 coding DNA: TGTGCCTGGAGTGTTTGGGGTCCTGGGGCCAACGTCCTGACTTTC. This translates into CAWSVWGPGANVLTF.

This clone was recorded only once. This chain connects TRBV6-5 to TRBJ2-5; D gene uncertain. Per the germline V gene, CDR1 is MNHEY and CDR2 is SVGAGI. Between the trimmed V and J ends, which lost 6 bases and 5 bases, there was a span of 7 bases. This CDR3 has 11 residues. CDR3 loop: CASRLAETQYF. CDR3 bases: TGTGCCAGCAGGCTCGCTGAGACCCAGTACTTC.

This chain connects TRBV28 to TRBJ2-7; TRBD2 matches 10 bases. Trimming removed 3 bases from V and 1 base from J; junction bases left unmatched: 6. CDR1 is MDHEN, CDR2 SYDVKM, per germline. The CDR3 consists of 16 residues. CDR3 sequence reads: CASSFRGTSASYEQYF. The DNA for the CDR3 is TGTGCCAGCAGTTTTCGCGGGACTAGCGCTTCCTACGAGCAGTACTTC.

The chain is built from TRBV19 and TRBJ2-1, with TRBD2 matching over 10 bases. CDR1 is LNHDA, CDR2 SQIVND, per germline (reference sequence). The CDR3 is 15 residues long. V shed 8 bases and J 4 bases; nucleotides not matched to a gene: 8. CDR3 loop: CASQVSAGGYNEQFF. CDR3 DNA sequence: TGTGCCAGTCAGGTGTCAGCGGGAGGGTACAATGAGCAGTTCTTC.

V is TRBV4-1 and J is TRBJ2-5; possibly TRBD2 for D (6 bases). V lost 0 bases to trimming and J lost 2 bases, with 16 bases between them. Germline V lookup: CDR1 MGHRA, CDR2 YSYEKL. The length of the CDR3 is 17 residues. For the CDR3, the DNA is TGCGCCAGCAGCCAAGAAACGGGTAGACTAGGGCAAGAGACCCAGTACTTC. Amino acids: CASSQETGRLGQETQYF.

The chain joins TRBV7-9 to TRBJ2-7, with TRBD2 matching 10 bases. Germline V CDR1 and CDR2: SEHNR, FQNEAQ (reference sequence). V lost 3 bases and J lost 4; bases outside the gene matches: 6. The CDR3 spans 15 residues. CDR3 residues: CASSFDISGRYEQYF. CDR3 DNA: TGTGCCAGCAGCTTTGATATTAGCGGGAGGTACGAGCAGTACTTC.

This chain's CDR3 is CASRKHGSSYNSPLHF. CDR3 bases: TGTGCCAGCAGGAAACATGGGAGCTCCTATAATTCACCCCTCCACTTT. V usage is TRBV28 and J usage is TRBJ1-6, with unresolved D. Germline CDR1 reads MDHEN; CDR2 reads SYDVKM. This CDR3 is built from 16 residues. V shed 6 bases and J shed 0 bases, with 12 bases lying between them.

The sample holds a few counts of this clone. V usage is TRBV21-1 and J usage is TRBJ1-5. TRBV21-1 is shown as a pseudogene. The CDR3 runs to 14 residues. CDR3 sequence reads: CASSKASGSQPQHF. As DNA, the CDR3 is TGTGCCAGCAGCAAAGCGTCAGGGAGTCAGCCCCAGCATTTT.

The chain couples TRBV6-4 to TRBJ2-1, with D possibly matching TRBD2 (6 bases). The length of the CDR3 is 14 residues. CDR1 is MRHNA and CDR2 is SNTAGT in the germline V gene. Between the trimmed V and J ends, which lost 0 bases and 6 bases, there was a span of 9 bases. The CDR3 bases are TGTGCCAGCAGTGACTCAGCTAGCGCCAATGAGCAGTTCTTC. It codes for CASSDSASANEQFF.

The V call is TRBV5-5, the J call TRBJ2-7; TRBD1 agrees at 8 bases. Trimming cost V 4 bases and J 1 base; bases outside gene matches: 4. This CDR3 has 14 amino acids. In germline, CDR1 is SGHKS, CDR2 YYEKEE (reference sequence). The CDR3 sequence: CASSLRTGSYEQYF. DNA of the CDR3: TGTGCCAGCAGCCTCAGGACAGGGTCCTACGAGCAGTACTTC. The full variable domain, rest sourced from reference TRBV5-5 and TRBJ2-7, is DAGVTQSPTHLIKTRGQQVTLRCSPISGHKSVSWYQQVLGQGPQFIFQYYEKEERGRGNFPDRFSARQFPNYSSELNVNALLLGDSALYLCASSLRTGSYEQYFGPGTRLTVT.

This chain connects TRBV14 to TRBJ1-2, with D possibly being TRBD1 (6 bases). The germline CDR1 and CDR2 sequences are SGHDN and FVKESK. Trimming shortened V by 0 bases and J by 4 bases, and 9 bases separated the two germline ends. CDR3 length: 14 residues. CDR3 amino acids: CASSQDVRGYGYTF. The DNA of the CDR3 is TGTGCCAGCAGCCAAGATGTCAGGGGCTATGGCTACACCTTC.

This clone came up a few times. The V gene is TRBV6-2 or TRBV6-3, the J gene TRBJ1-4; D unresolved. The CDR3 runs 14 residues. In germline, CDR1 is MNHEY, CDR2 SVGEGT. The germline V and J ends were trimmed by 0 bases and 5 bases, with 7 bases remaining between them. CDR3 nucleotide sequence: TGTGCCAGCAGTTACTCAGACGAAAATGAAAAACTGTTTTTT. Translating gives CASSYSDENEKLFF.